This T cell receptor (beta chain) came from a study of PD-1 blockade in classical Hodgkin lymphoma. Overall study results and limits: Baseline TCR diversity was reportedly lower in newly diagnosed patients than healthy donors. At C4D1, TCR diversity had climbed significantly for CD4+ cells, though not for CD8+ cells. Exclusion removed patients who began nivolumab under 1 year after ASCT.

There are 17 residues in the CDR3. Germline-derived CDR1 and CDR2 are MGHRA and YSYEKL. V lost 0 bases to trimming and J lost 6 bases, with 19 bases between them. Regarding time point: cycle 4 day 1 (C4D1), after 5 to 7 weeks of nivolumab. Exposure to brentuximab vedotin varied, and each patient had relapsed following autologous stem cell transplantation. Concerning this clone: Its target is not known.

Assay used: immunoSEQ multiplex PCR; TCRdb lists only in-frame clones, some missing. This table holds tens of thousands of clones, roughly nine tenths found once. The sequenced sample was peripheral blood mononuclear cells (PBMCs), obtained before the fourth cycle of nivolumab. The sequence derives from a human donor with classical Hodgkin lymphoma. This chain links TRBV4-1 with TRBJ2-3, with a possible D match to TRBD2 (6 bases). The CDR3 DNA follows: TGCGCCAGCAGCCAAGATCTTCTGACTGGGACTCCGGATACGCAGTATTTT. The encoded protein is CASSQDLLTGTPDTQYF.